The rows below give T cell receptor beta chains drawn from one sample of a study of T cells expressing NK-cell markers. TCRdb reprocessed the 5' RACE reads and reports one entry per CDR3 protein, with no DNA. The table for this sample gives more than 250,000 distinct CDR3 sequences. Input material: blood T cells: a sorted CD56 or NKG2C T cell subset, CD4+ or CD8+ T cells, or bulk PBMC T cells (not recorded which). All receptors come from a man aged 18 to 29 in good health. CDR3s include the opening cysteine and the closing phenylalanine or tryptophan. Fields, in order: J gene, V gene, CDR3 length, CDR3 protein.

TRBJ1-5 | TRBV12-3/TRBV12-4 | 16 | CASSLWRQGSNQPQHF
TRBJ2-5 | TRBV7-9 | 15 | CASSLSGGERETKYF
TRBJ2-5 | TRBV19 | 13 | CASSIGRQETQYF
TRBJ2-4 | TRBV20-1 | 16 | CSARGRPGQGENIQYF
TRBJ2-1 | TRBV7-7 | 16 | CASSRSGTGLGNEQFF
TRBJ2-2 | TRBV10-3 | 15 | CAIRDRGRDTGELFF
TRBJ2-5 | TRBV6-2/TRBV6-3 | 14 | CASRTQGFAETQYF
TRBJ2-1 | TRBV20-1 | 15 | CSASSLVPSGNEQFF
TRBJ2-1 | TRBV14 | 12 | CASRGMGSLQVF
TRBJ2-5 | TRBV7-8 | 16 | CASSLASGTARETQYF
TRBJ2-5 | TRBV29-1 | 14 | CSVTRTGAQETQYF
TRBJ1-5 | TRBV12-3/TRBV12-4 | 14 | CASSWDSFNQPQHF
TRBJ2-1 | TRBV6-1 | 15 | CASRPRVKSYNEQFF
TRBJ2-4 | TRBV10-3 | 16 | CAISEGLGGSKNIQYF
TRBJ2-4 | TRBV12-3/TRBV12-4 | 14 | CASSPGTRENIQYF
TRBJ2-1 | TRBV20-1 | 14 | CSARLPTAFNEQFF
TRBJ2-3 | TRBV5-1 | 15 | CASIPTAGASDTQYF
TRBJ2-2 | TRBV12-3/TRBV12-4 | 13 | CASSSRSTGELFF
TRBJ1-1 | TRBV20-1 | 13 | CSAKQGGPTEAFF
TRBJ2-5 | TRBV6-1 | 15 | CASSRRRAGDETQYF
TRBJ1-4 | TRBV12-3/TRBV12-4 | 14 | CASRPTDGNEKLFF
TRBJ2-1 | TRBV5-4 | 16 | CASSPETSITYNEQFF
TRBJ2-7 | TRBV6-5 | 14 | CASSYHGSPQRQYF
TRBJ2-1 | TRBV20-1 | 12 | CSAPRVHNEQFF
TRBJ2-1 | TRBV6-4 | 15 | CASSTDRGPHNEQFF
TRBJ1-3 | TRBV5-1 | 13 | CASSTASGNTIYF
TRBJ2-3 | TRBV12-3/TRBV12-4 | 17 | CASSLESSGRGTDTQYF
TRBJ2-1 | TRBV21-1 | 16 | CASSNRGLAGTNEQFF
TRBJ2-7 | TRBV9 | 15 | CASSVALGDIYEQYF
TRBJ2-1 | TRBV14 | 14 | CASSQARTPPEQFF
TRBJ2-1 | TRBV10-3 | 15 | CATLSGSHAYNEQFF
TRBJ2-1 | TRBV19 | 15 | CASSAQTWTGNEQFF
TRBJ2-7 | TRBV12-3/TRBV12-4 | 15 | CASRAAPGQGSEQYF
TRBJ2-1 | TRBV20-1 | 15 | CSAPKSGLATNEQFF
TRBJ2-7 | TRBV7-2 | 14 | CASSPYGPSYEQYF
TRBJ1-4 | TRBV5-1 | 15 | CASSEDRGTNEKLFF
TRBJ2-1 | TRBV9 | 15 | CASSVAGQGFSGQFF
TRBJ1-5 | TRBV7-8 | 18 | CASSLGVRTGTSNQPQHF
TRBJ2-4 | TRBV5-6 | 16 | CASSLEHGLAKNIQYF
TRBJ2-1 | TRBV2 | 15 | CASPMEPGTYNEQFF
TRBJ2-1 | TRBV20-1 | 17 | CSARDKTQRRAYNEQFF
TRBJ2-3 | TRBV27 | 14 | CASATSTSPDTQYF
TRBJ1-1 | TRBV6-2/TRBV6-3 | 15 | CASSLGVQGPAEAFF
TRBJ2-3 | TRBV20-1 | 16 | CSAVPARVTSTDTQYF
TRBJ2-7 | TRBV29-1 | 14 | CSVQYQGAVYEQYF
TRBJ2-3 | TRBV11-2 | 15 | CASSSGGGQVDTQYF